The 26 T cell receptor beta chains below were found in one sample sequenced in a study of T cells in Graves' hyperthyroidism and ophthalmopathy. RNA transcripts gave rise to amplified TCR beta CDR3 regions. First-round RT-PCR with HTBI primers amplified the TCR CDR3 region. In TCRdb, the multiplex PCR reads were re-called with MiXCR into one record per CDR3 protein. The sample records approximately 410,000 distinct CDR3 sequences, approximately 14% being singletons. The sample consisted of blood. Receptors originate from a woman in her late teens or twenties with Graves' hyperthyroidism.

This clonotype was detected ten times or more. The chain links TRBV6-5 to TRBJ2-7, with 7 bases aligning to TRBD2. The V segment lost 0 bases and the J segment 7 bases; nucleotides outside the gene matches: 9. The germline CDR1 and CDR2 sequences are MNHEY and SVGAGI. This CDR3 has 15 amino acids. CDR3 coding DNA: TGTGCCAGCAGTTACTCCGCTAGCTGGGGGGGAGAGCAGTACTTC. Encoded protein: CASSYSASWGGEQYF.

A remark on this clonotype: A much larger clone lies a single base off, so this may be a read error. CDR3 region: CASSPEGLAGYTF. The CDR3 DNA reads as TGCGCCAGCAGCCCTGAGGGTCTCGCCGGCTACACCTTC. This chain connects TRBV5-1 to TRBJ1-2; D gene uncertain. Trimming removed 4 bases at V and 8 bases at J, with 15 bases between. Germline V gene data show CDR1 as SGHRS and CDR2 as YFSETQ. The CDR3 totals 13 residues.

The chain combines TRBV12-3 or TRBV12-4 with TRBJ2-3, with D hard to call. The CDR3 loop spans 14 amino acids. Trimming stripped 2 bases from V and 4 bases from J, with 10 bases between. CDR3 sequence: CASSLNLGSDTQYF. As DNA, the CDR3 is TGTGCCAGCAGTTTAAACCTGGGCTCAGATACGCAGTATTTT.

As to this clonotype: The germline gene is not matched at one end of the junction; a read error may be the cause. The chain carries TRBV11-2 and TRBJ2-3; 7 bases line up with TRBD2. Germline loops: CDR1 SGHAT, CDR2 FQNNGV. The CDR3 runs 18 residues. Here the CDR3 reads CASSQDRSAGDSTDTQYF. DNA for the CDR3: TGCGCCAGCAGCCAAGATAGGTCGGCGGGAGATAGCACAGATACGCAGTATTTT.

This clonotype occurred many times. V and J are TRBV3-1 and TRBJ1-5; no firm D call. CDR1 LGHDT and CDR2 YNNKEL come from the germline V gene (reference sequence). V lost 4 bases, J lost 4 bases, and 8 bases lay in between. CDR3 length: 13 residues. The CDR3 loop reads CASSPNLNQPQHF. The DNA for the CDR3 is TGTGCCAGCAGCCCCAACCTAAATCAGCCCCAGCATTTT.

The rearrangement links TRBV9 to TRBJ1-2; TRBD1 matches at 10 bases. The V gene's germline CDR1 is SGDLS and CDR2 YYNGEE. The CDR3 length is 16 residues. J lost 6 bases, V lost 4 bases, and 12 bases had no gene match. CDR3 nucleotides: TGTGCCAGCAGCCGACAGGGGGCTCCTCGTTCGAATGGCTACACCTTC. It yields the protein CASSRQGAPRSNGYTF.

The table lists this clonotype with many counts. The chain carries TRBV5-1 and TRBJ1-2; unclear D gene. Per germline, CDR1 SGHRS and CDR2 YFSETQ. V lost 4 bases, J lost 3 bases, and 16 bases lay in between. The CDR3 runs 15 residues. The chain's CDR3 is CASSPGGFPDYGYTF. As DNA, the CDR3 is TGCGCCAGCAGCCCTGGTGGGTTCCCGGACTATGGCTACACCTTC.

This chain connects TRBV29-1 to TRBJ1-2, with D possibly matching TRBD1 (5 bases). The CDR3 is 11 residues long. The germline V and J ends were trimmed by 4 bases and 8 bases, with 11 bases remaining between them. Germline values: CDR1 SQVTM, CDR2 ANQGSEA. CDR3 nucleotide sequence: TGCAGCGTTGTCTCAGGGTACGGCTACACCTTC. It is translated as CSVVSGYGYTF.

A remark on this clonotype: Being one base from a much bigger clone, this may be a read error. This chain links TRBV20-1 with TRBJ1-2; D is possibly TRBD1 (5 bases). CDR1 and CDR2 (germline): DFQATT, SNEGSKA (reference sequence). This CDR3 spans 13 amino acids. In nucleotides, the CDR3 is TGCAGTCCAACCCGCGGGGGTAACTATAGCTACACCTTC. Its protein product is CSPTRGGNYSYTF.

The chain recombines TRBV2 with TRBJ2-7, with D perhaps TRBD1 or TRBD2 (5 bases each). Trimming pared 7 bases from V and 5 bases from J, leaving 18 bases between. This CDR3 region has 14 residues. Germline V lookup: CDR1 SNHLY, CDR2 FYNNEI. Here the CDR3 reads CASMRRPGTHEQYF. The CDR3 DNA follows: TGTGCCAGCATGCGAAGGCCAGGGACCCACGAGCAGTACTTC.

This clonotype was observed many times. V usage is TRBV11-2 and J usage is TRBJ2-7; D call uncertain. CDR1 is SGHAT, CDR2 FQNNGV, per germline. The CDR3 is made up of 12 amino acids. The ends were cut back, 2 bases at V and 7 bases at J, with 9 bases in the middle. The DNA of the CDR3 is TGTGCCAGCAGCTTAAGTTTTGTGGAGCAGTACTTC. It specifies CASSLSFVEQYF. The variable domain in full, with the rest retrieved from reference TRBV11-2 and TRBJ2-7, is EAGVAQSPRYKIIEKRQSVAFWCNPISGHATLYWYQQILGQGPKLLIQFQNNGVVDDSQLPKDRFSAERLKGVDSTLKIQPAKLEDSAVYLCASSLSFVEQYFGPGTRLTVT.

This clonotype showed up many times. This CDR3 reads CASSLASLTGYGTEAFF. In nucleotides, the CDR3 is TGTGCCAGCAGCTTAGCGTCCCTGACAGGGTACGGCACTGAAGCTTTCTTT. This chain connects TRBV7-8 to TRBJ1-1; 7 bases line up with TRBD1. Trimming cost V 0 bases and J 4 bases; bases outside gene matches: 11. Germline values: CDR1 SGHVS, CDR2 FQNEAQ. This CDR3 has 17 residues.

This clonotype has a count of ten or more. The chain has TRBV20-1 and TRBJ1-2; 12 bases are a match to TRBD1. The germline CDR1 and CDR2 sequences are DFQATT and SNEGSKA (reference sequence). With V trimmed by 4 bases and J by 3 bases, 6 bases remained unmatched. This CDR3 has 15 residues. The CDR3 coding sequence is TGCAGTGCTAATAGGGGACAGGGGGCGGACTATGGCTACACCTTC. It is translated as CSANRGQGADYGYTF.

This clonotype has at least ten counts. The genes are TRBV3-1 and TRBJ2-5; D is undetermined. The V end was cut by 0 bases, the J end by 2 bases, with 10 bases between. From germline, CDR1 is LGHDT and CDR2 YNNKEL (reference sequence). The CDR3 length is 15 residues. Written as DNA, the CDR3 is TGTGCCAGCAGCCAAGATAGGGTACGACAAGAGACCCAGTACTTC. It yields the protein CASSQDRVRQETQYF.

This clonotype was counted a few times. This may come from a read error, since a much larger clone is one base off. The chain combines TRBV2 with TRBJ1-5; D unresolved. The CDR3 covers 17 residues. Germline V gene data show CDR1 as SNHLY and CDR2 as FYNNEI. Between the trimmed V and J ends, which lost 2 bases and 7 bases, there was a span of 21 bases. The CDR3 sequence: CASSESALVGFRQPQHF. The DNA of the CDR3 is TGTGCCAGCAGTGAATCTGCTCTAGTAGGATTCAGACAGCCCCAGCATTTT.

This clonotype was picked up many times. This chain connects TRBV20-1 to TRBJ2-7; 11 bases match TRBD2. CDR3 size: 17 residues. The trim removed 1 base at V and 6 bases at J, leaving 14 bases unmatched. In germline, CDR1 is DFQATT, CDR2 SNEGSKA (reference sequence). CDR3 sequence (DNA): TGCAGTGCTAGAGGTCCCCTGGTTAGCGGGAGGGCCGGCGAGCAGTACTTC. This translates into CSARGPLVSGRAGEQYF.

Ten or more counts support this clonotype. This chain joins TRBV12-3 or TRBV12-4 and TRBJ1-1; no reliable D call. The CDR3 has 14 residues. V was pared by 1 base and J by 3 bases, with 9 bases between. CDR3 in DNA: TGTGCCAGCAGTTTAGTCCGCCAGTACACTGAAGCTTTCTTT. Translating gives CASSLVRQYTEAFF.

This clonotype has a handful of counts. This chain's CDR3 is CAWSVSGGRPQHF. The CDR3 nucleotides are TGTGCCTGGAGTGTAAGTGGGGGGCGGCCCCAGCATTTT. The V gene is TRBV30, the J gene TRBJ1-5; a weak D match, TRBD1 (6 bases). The CDR3 loop spans 13 amino acids. Per the germline V gene, CDR1 is GTSNPN and CDR2 is SVGIG (reference sequence). V was shortened by 0 bases and J by 9 bases, with 12 bases between the two germline ends.

The rearrangement uses TRBV16 and TRBJ2-7; TRBD2 agrees at 11 bases. The end of the DNA is better explained by TRBJ2-1, so the J call may be wrong. CDR3 length equals 17 residues. Germline CDR1 KGHSY, CDR2 FQNENV. The CDR3 sequence: CASSQGLAGGLPYEQFF. The CDR3 bases are TGTGCCAGCAGCCAAGGGCTAGCGGGAGGCCTACCCTACGAGCAGTTCTTC.

This clonotype was seen repeatedly, ten times or more. This CDR3 reads CASKSGENYNEQFF. As DNA, the CDR3 is TGTGCCAGCAAAAGCGGGGAAAATTACAATGAGCAGTTCTTC. V is TRBV27 and J is TRBJ2-1; 7 nucleotides line up with TRBD2. V shed 7 bases and J 4 bases; nucleotides not matched to a gene: 7. The length of the CDR3 is 14 residues. Per the germline V gene, CDR1 is MNHEY and CDR2 is SMNVEV (reference sequence).

The J gene is TRBJ1-2, the V gene TRBV20-1; TRBD1 matches 10 bases. CDR3 length: 16 residues. CDR1 and CDR2 (germline): DFQATT, SNEGSKA (reference sequence). V lost 3 bases and J lost 4; bases outside the gene matches: 11. The chain's CDR3 is CSARGTGEDGPYGYTF. The CDR3 DNA reads TGCAGTGCTAGGGGGACAGGGGAGGACGGCCCCTATGGCTACACCTTC.

Ten or more counts support this clonotype. The J gene is TRBJ2-5, the V gene TRBV28; weak D call: TRBD2 (6 bases). The CDR3 covers 13 residues. Germline V gene sequence: CDR1 MDHEN, CDR2 SYDVKM. The V end lost 4 bases, the J end lost 2 bases, and 8 bases lay between the germline ends. CDR3 nucleotides: TGTGCCAGCAGTTATAGCGGACAAGAGACCCAGTACTTC. Protein product: CASSYSGQETQYF.

The chain links TRBV27 to TRBJ1-5; D unresolved. The CDR3 runs 13 residues. The V gene lost 8 bases and the J gene lost 3 bases, with 11 bases spanning the gap. In germline, CDR1 is MNHEY, CDR2 SMNVEV (reference sequence). The CDR3 here is CASSGSLNQPQHF. CDR3 nucleotide sequence: TGTGCCAGCTCGGGCAGTCTCAATCAGCCCCAGCATTTT.

This clonotype showed up many times. The chain is built from TRBV6-6 and TRBJ2-1; 8 bases line up with TRBD2. With V trimmed by 0 bases and J by 5 bases, 6 bases remained unmatched. This CDR3 comprises 16 residues. The germline V gene has CDR1 MNHNY and CDR2 SVGAGI (reference sequence). The CDR3 sequence: CASSYSIGRANNEQFF. The DNA for the CDR3 is TGTGCCAGCAGTTACTCGATCGGGAGGGCCAACAATGAGCAGTTCTTC.

The rearrangement links TRBV9 to TRBJ1-1, with D maybe TRBD1 (5 bases). Deletions cut 3 bases from V and 0 bases from J, with 15 bases between. CDR3 length: 16 residues. The germline V gene encodes CDR1 SGDLS and CDR2 YYNGEE. The CDR3 bases are TGTGCCAGCAGCGCCCTGGGGCGAGGGATGAACACTGAAGCTTTCTTT. Translating gives CASSALGRGMNTEAFF.

This clonotype came up many times. The rearrangement joins TRBV12-3 or TRBV12-4 to TRBJ2-5, with TRBD2 as a possible D gene (6 bases). Trimming stripped 3 bases from V and 4 bases from J, with 12 bases between. The CDR3 runs to 14 residues. The chain's CDR3 is CASSFNQEGETQYF. CDR3 nucleotide sequence: TGTGCCAGCAGTTTTAACCAGGAGGGAGAGACCCAGTACTTC.